This TCR beta chain was found in a study of blood T cell repertoires in COVID-19. On the study more broadly: From T cells, B-cell-depleted T cells, or PBMCs came the material, which was cDNA or gDNA.

The CDR3 is made up of 15 amino acids. The germline V gene encodes CDR1 LNHDA and CDR2 SQIVND (reference sequence). Trimming took 1 base from V and 0 from J, leaving 10 bases between them. The repertoire was sequenced with immunoSEQ multiplex PCR; TCRdb's copy has only in-frame clones and lacks some. The sample records around 370,000 clones, around nine tenths being singletons. This receptor was taken from a woman in her 70s with COVID-19, enrolled during active disease. The chain is built from TRBV19 and TRBJ2-7; D is perhaps TRBD1 (5 bases). The source material was peripheral blood. Written as DNA, the CDR3 is TGTGCCAGTAGTATAGCAGGGTCGAGCTCCTACGAGCAGTACTTC. As protein: CASSIAGSSSYEQYF.